The 4 T cell receptor beta chains below all came from one sample that was sequenced in a study of pediatric ulcerative colitis. Method: immunoSEQ multiplex PCR; TCRdb's copy keeps in-frame clones and lacks some. The sample holds about 34,000 clones, 65% to 80% seen once. One to two pinch biopsies were taken from the rectum during colonoscopy. Input material: gut tissue. These receptor sequences come from a boy younger than 18 with severe ulcerative colitis.

The chain recombines TRBV5-6 with TRBJ1-2; 9 bases agree with TRBD1. CDR3 size: 16 residues. Per the germline V gene, CDR1 is SGHDT and CDR2 is YYEEEE. The ends lost 0 bases at V and 2 bases at J; junction bases unmatched: 5. CDR3 DNA sequence: TGTGCCAGCAGCTTGGGGGACAGGGCTTGGAACTATGGCTACACCTTC. Encoded protein: CASSLGDRAWNYGYTF.

The V and J genes are TRBV7-8 and TRBJ1-1; no definite D call. Germline CDR1 reads SGHVS; CDR2 reads FQNEAQ. V lost 3 bases and J 4 bases, leaving 9 bases between the germline ends. CDR3 length: 13 residues. The CDR3 reads CASSFSWGTEAFF. The CDR3 region has the DNA TGTGCCAGCAGCTTCTCCTGGGGCACTGAAGCTTTCTTT.

The rearrangement uses TRBV4-1 and TRBJ2-4; perhaps D is TRBD1 or TRBD2 (5 bases each). In germline, CDR1 is MGHRA, CDR2 YSYEKL. There are 13 residues in the CDR3. Between the trimmed V and J ends, which lost 5 bases and 5 bases, there was a span of 10 bases. The CDR3 reads CASSGDGENIQYF. The CDR3, as DNA: TGCGCCAGCAGCGGGGACGGGGAAAACATTCAGTACTTC.

This chain connects TRBV4-1 to TRBJ2-7, with D unresolved. CDR3 length equals 14 residues. Trimming left V 0 bases short and J 0 bases short, with 6 bases between. Looked up from germline, CDR1 is MGHRA and CDR2 is YSYEKL. CDR3: CASSQDRSSYEQYF. CDR3 DNA: TGCGCCAGCAGCCAAGACAGGAGCTCCTACGAGCAGTACTTC.